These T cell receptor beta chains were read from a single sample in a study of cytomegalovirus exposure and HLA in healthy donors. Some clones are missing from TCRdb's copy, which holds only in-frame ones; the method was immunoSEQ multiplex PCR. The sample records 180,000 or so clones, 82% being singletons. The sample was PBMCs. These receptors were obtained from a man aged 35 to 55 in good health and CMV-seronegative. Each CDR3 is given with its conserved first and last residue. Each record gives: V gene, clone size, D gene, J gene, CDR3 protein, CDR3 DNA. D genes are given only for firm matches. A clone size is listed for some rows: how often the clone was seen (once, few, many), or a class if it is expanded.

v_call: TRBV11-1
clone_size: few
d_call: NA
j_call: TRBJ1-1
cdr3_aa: CASSYGRAGEAFF
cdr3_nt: TGTGCCAGCAGCTACGGGAGAGCAGGGGAAGCTTTCTTT

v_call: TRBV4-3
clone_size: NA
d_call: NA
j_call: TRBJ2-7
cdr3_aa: CASSPQGGYEQYF
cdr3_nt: TGCGCCAGCAGCCCACAGGGGGGGTACGAGCAGTACTTC

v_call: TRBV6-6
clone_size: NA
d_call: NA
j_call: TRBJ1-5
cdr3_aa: CASNPGWGNQPQHF
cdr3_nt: TGTGCCAGCAATCCGGGATGGGGCAATCAGCCCCAGCATTTT

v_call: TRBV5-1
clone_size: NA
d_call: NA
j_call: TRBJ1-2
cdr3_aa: CASSLKLTVLAGYTF
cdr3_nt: TGCGCCAGCAGCTTGAAGCTAACGGTCCTTGCTGGCTACACCTTC

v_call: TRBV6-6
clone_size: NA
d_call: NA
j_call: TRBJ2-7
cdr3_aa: CASRLSSGLSYYEQYF
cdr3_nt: TGTGCCAGCAGGTTAAGCAGCGGGCTTAGCTACTACGAGCAGTACTTC

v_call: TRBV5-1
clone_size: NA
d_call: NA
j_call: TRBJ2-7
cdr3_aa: CASSSGGTAANEQYF
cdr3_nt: TGCGCCAGCAGCTCGGGAGGGACAGCCGCAAACGAGCAGTACTTC

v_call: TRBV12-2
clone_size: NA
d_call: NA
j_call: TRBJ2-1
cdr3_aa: CASRPTSLTGAYNEQFF
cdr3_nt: TGTGCAAGTCGCCCTACTTCCCTGACAGGGGCATACAATGAGCAGTTCTTC

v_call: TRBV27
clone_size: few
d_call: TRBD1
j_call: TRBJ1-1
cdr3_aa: CASRDRPTGVGEAFF
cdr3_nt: TGTGCCAGCAGGGACAGGCCGACAGGGGTGGGTGAAGCTTTCTTT

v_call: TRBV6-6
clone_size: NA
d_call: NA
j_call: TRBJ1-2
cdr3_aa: CASSYQGGINYGYTF
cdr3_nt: TGTGCCAGCAGTTACCAGGGAGGAATAAACTATGGCTACACCTTC

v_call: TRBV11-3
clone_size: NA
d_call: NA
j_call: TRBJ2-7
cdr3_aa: CASSPRDNSYEQYF
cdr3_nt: TGTGCCAGCAGCCCCCGGGACAACTCCTACGAGCAGTACTTC

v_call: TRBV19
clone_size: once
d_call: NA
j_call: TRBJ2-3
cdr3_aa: CASTLDPDTQYF
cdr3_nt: TGTGCCAGTACCCTAGACCCAGATACGCAGTATTTT

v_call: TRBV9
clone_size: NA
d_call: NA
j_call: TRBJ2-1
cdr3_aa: CASSAQGSSYNEQFF
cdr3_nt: TGTGCCAGCAGCGCGCAGGGGAGCTCCTACAATGAGCAGTTCTTC

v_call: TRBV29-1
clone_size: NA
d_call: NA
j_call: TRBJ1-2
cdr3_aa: CSGGDSYGYTF
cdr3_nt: TGCAGCGGGGGGGATTCCTATGGCTACACCTTC

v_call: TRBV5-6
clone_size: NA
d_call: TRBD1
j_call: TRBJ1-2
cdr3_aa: CASSLQGASGYTF
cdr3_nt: TGTGCCAGCAGCTTACAGGGGGCGAGTGGCTACACCTTC

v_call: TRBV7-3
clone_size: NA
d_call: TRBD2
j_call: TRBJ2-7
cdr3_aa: CASSLRPRSGGDYEQYF
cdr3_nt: TGTGCCAGCAGCTTACGCCCGAGAAGCGGGGGGGACTACGAGCAGTACTTC

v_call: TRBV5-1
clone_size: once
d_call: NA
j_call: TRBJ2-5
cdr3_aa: CASSLVPRTQETQYF
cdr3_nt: TGCGCCAGCAGCTTGGTTCCCCGAACTCAAGAGACCCAGTACTTC

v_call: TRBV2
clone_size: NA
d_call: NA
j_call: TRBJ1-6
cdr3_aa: CASSEEGQKNSPLHF
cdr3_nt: TGTGCCAGCAGTGAAGAAGGACAGAAGAATTCACCCCTCCACTTT

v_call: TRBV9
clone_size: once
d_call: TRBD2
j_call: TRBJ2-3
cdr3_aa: CASSLSSGTLADTQYF
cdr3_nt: TGTGCCAGCAGCCTATCTAGCGGTACCTTAGCAGATACGCAGTATTTT

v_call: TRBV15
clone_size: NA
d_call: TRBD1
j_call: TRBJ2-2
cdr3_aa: CATSRGQALNTGELFF
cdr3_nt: TGTGCCACCAGCAGGGGACAGGCTTTGAACACCGGGGAGCTGTTTTTT

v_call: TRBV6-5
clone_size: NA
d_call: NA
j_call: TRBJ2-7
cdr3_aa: CASSPRTASYEQYF
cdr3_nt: TGTGCCAGCAGCCCACGGACAGCTTCCTACGAGCAGTACTTC

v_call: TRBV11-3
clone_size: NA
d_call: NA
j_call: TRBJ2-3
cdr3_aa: CASSSLTDLTDTQYF
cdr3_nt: TGTGCCAGCAGCTCTTTGACAGATCTCACAGATACGCAGTATTTT

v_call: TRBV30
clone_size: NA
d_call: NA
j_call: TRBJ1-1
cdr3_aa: CAWSEDSHTEAFF
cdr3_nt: TGTGCCTGGAGTGAGGACAGCCACACTGAAGCTTTCTTT

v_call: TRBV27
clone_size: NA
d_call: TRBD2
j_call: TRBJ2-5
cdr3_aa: CASSSRLAGGTETQYF
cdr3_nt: TGTGCCAGCAGTTCTCGCCTAGCGGGAGGGACAGAGACCCAGTACTTC

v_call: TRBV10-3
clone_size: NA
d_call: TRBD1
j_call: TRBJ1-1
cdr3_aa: CAISGGQGAMNTEAFF
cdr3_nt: TGTGCCATCAGTGGGGGGCAGGGGGCCATGAACACTGAAGCTTTCTTT

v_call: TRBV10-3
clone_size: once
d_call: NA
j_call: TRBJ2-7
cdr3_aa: CAISQGYEQYF
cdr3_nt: TGTGCCATCAGTCAGGGGTACGAGCAGTACTTC

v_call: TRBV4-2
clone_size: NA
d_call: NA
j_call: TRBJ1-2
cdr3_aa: CASSQGEGANYGYTF
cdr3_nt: TGTGCCAGCAGCCAAGGTGAGGGCGCAAACTATGGCTACACCTTC

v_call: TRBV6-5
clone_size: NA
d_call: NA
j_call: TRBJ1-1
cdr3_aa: CASSYSFKNTEAFF
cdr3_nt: TGTGCCAGCAGTTACTCTTTCAAGAACACTGAAGCTTTCTTT

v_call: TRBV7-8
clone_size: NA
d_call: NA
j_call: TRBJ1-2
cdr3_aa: CASSSASKTVRGYTF
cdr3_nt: TGTGCCAGCAGCTCGGCGAGTAAAACGGTCAGGGGCTACACCTTC

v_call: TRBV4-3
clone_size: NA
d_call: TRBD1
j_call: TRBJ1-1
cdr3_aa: CASAIEGAGNTEAFF
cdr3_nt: TGCGCCAGCGCCATTGAGGGGGCGGGGAACACTGAAGCTTTCTTT